This TCR beta chain is from a study of T cells in localized non-small cell lung cancer. General observations from the study: Adjacent lung tissue had a median around 50 of the top 100 clones found in the tumor. Uninvolved neighboring lung showed the greatest T cell clonality, exceeding tumor. A higher density of T cells in blood coincided with extended overall survival. Tumor samples were not multi-region, leaving intratumor heterogeneity unexcluded.

A word on this clone: Its antigen is undetermined.

The CDR3 length is 20 residues. V gave up 5 bases and J gave up 0 bases, with 25 bases separating them. Germline V gene data show CDR1 as MDHEN and CDR2 as SYDVKM. Here immunoSEQ multiplex PCR was the method, and the copy in TCRdb shows in-frame clones only, minus some. This sample yields approximately 150,000 clones, of which 80% to 90% are seen a single time; 1.5% to 2% belongs to the top ten. The TCR comes from an older female donor with stage I lung adenocarcinoma. The sequenced sample was peripheral blood, obtained before any cancer treatment. The chain carries TRBV28 and TRBJ2-2; D gene uncertain. CDR3 sequence reads: CASSLMAKGGDFANTGELFF. DNA of the CDR3: TGTGCCAGCAGTCTTATGGCGAAGGGTGGAGACTTCGCGAACACCGGGGAGCTGTTTTTT.